This T cell receptor (beta chain) stems from a study of beta chain features in type 1 diabetes. Sequencing targeted expressed TCRB transcripts, as all isolated RNA had been reverse transcribed. Sequencing was performed with immunoSEQ multiplex PCR; in TCRdb, only in-frame clones are kept and a portion is missing. The repertoire holds under 300,000 clones, with approximately 8% as singletons. This clone was recorded at least ten times. What it binds is unknown. Points from the study as a whole: Patients with type 1 diabetes showed fewer VDJ junction insertions and more deletions. Although PCR might favor shorter templates, it would do so equally in patients and controls. It was among patients, rather than healthy donors, that naive, central memory and Treg TCRB repertoires appeared more similar.

The sequenced sample consisted of central memory CD4+ T cells from blood. The TCR comes from a woman between 18 and 30 years old in good health.

The CDR3, as DNA: TGTGCCAGCAGCGCCGGGGGACCAACCACGGCCTATGGCTACACCTTC. Translated, it gives CASSAGGPTTAYGYTF. This rearrangement joins TRBV9 to TRBJ1-2, with TRBD1 as a possible D gene (5 bases). V shed 3 bases and J shed 4 bases, with 19 bases lying between them. The germline V gene encodes CDR1 SGDLS and CDR2 YYNGEE. This CDR3 has 16 residues. Using reference TRBV9 and TRBJ1-2 for the parts outside the CDR3, the full variable domain is DSGVTQTPKHLITATGQRVTLRCSPRSGDLSVYWYQQSLDQGLQFLIQYYNGEERAKGNILERFSAQQFPDLHSELNLSSLELGDSALYFCASSAGGPTTAYGYTFGSGTRLTVV.